A single sample is the source of the 9 T cell receptor beta chains below, sequenced in a study of OX40 agonist ivuxolimab in advanced cancers. The assay was immunoSEQ multiplex PCR, and TCRdb's table has in-frame clones only and misses some. The sample contains 90,000 to 150,000 clones, around 87% of which appear only once. The source material was CD4+ or CD8+ T cells sorted from blood, sampled in a trial of the OX40 agonist ivuxolimab. All receptors derive from an adult with an advanced solid tumor such as melanoma, head and neck, liver or kidney cancer.

This chain links TRBV5-8 with TRBJ2-5; 11 bases line up with TRBD2. Germline V gene lookup returns CDR1 SGHTS and CDR2 YDEGEE. The CDR3 spans 16 residues. The V and J ends lost 4 bases and 2 bases, in that order; junction bases with no gene match: 7. CDR3 residues: CASSPRLAGIQETQYF. CDR3 coding DNA: TGTGCCAGCAGCCCCAGACTAGCGGGGATACAAGAGACCCAGTACTTC.

V is TRBV9 and J is TRBJ1-3; 7 nucleotides agree with TRBD1. V gave up 8 bases and J gave up 7 bases; unmatched junction bases: 12. This CDR3 spans 14 amino acids. The germline gives CDR1 SGDLS, CDR2 YYNGEE. The CDR3 DNA sequence: TGTGCCAGTTCACCTCCAGGGGGAGGGAACACCATATATTTT. Its protein is CASSPPGGGNTIYF.

This chain joins TRBV6-1 and TRBJ1-5, with D maybe TRBD1 (6 bases). Germline V CDR1 and CDR2: MNHNS, SASEGT. Trimming cost V 7 bases and J 1 base, with 14 bases left between them. There are 15 residues in the CDR3. CDR3 coding DNA: TGTGCCAGCACTCTAAAGGGGGAAAGCAATCAGCCCCAGCATTTT. It encodes CASTLKGESNQPQHF.

The genes are TRBV19 and TRBJ1-1, with TRBD1 matching 7 bases. J gave up 4 bases and V 5 bases, and 7 bases lay outside the gene matches. The length of the CDR3 is 14 residues. Germline V gene data show CDR1 as LNHDA and CDR2 as SQIVND (reference sequence). The CDR3 nucleotides are TGTGCCAGTAGTTTGACAGGGAGGACCACTGAAGCTTTCTTT. Protein product: CASSLTGRTTEAFF.

This chain uses TRBV18 with TRBJ1-1; the D is unclear. There are 13 residues in the CDR3. From germline, CDR1 is KGHSH and CDR2 LQKENI. V shed 2 bases and J shed 3 bases, with 7 bases lying between them. The CDR3: CASSPMEYTEAFF. CDR3 DNA sequence: TGTGCCAGCTCACCAATGGAGTACACTGAAGCTTTCTTT. The full variable domain, completed using reference TRBV18 and TRBJ1-1, is NAGVMQNPRHLVRRRGQEARLRCSPMKGHSHVYWYRQLPEEGLKFMVYLQKENIIDESGMPKERFSAEFPKEGPSILRIQQVVRGDSAAYFCASSPMEYTEAFFGQGTRLTVV.

DNA of the CDR3: TGTGCCAGCAGTGACTGGGGTAGCGGGGAACCCTACGAGCAGTACTTC. Protein sequence: CASSDWGSGEPYEQYF. The rearrangement joins TRBV6-6 to TRBJ2-7; 8 nucleotides match TRBD2. The CDR3 runs to 16 residues. V lost 5 bases, J lost 2 bases, and 11 bases stayed unmatched. From germline, CDR1 is MNHNY and CDR2 SVGAGI (reference sequence).

V usage is TRBV9 and J usage is TRBJ2-2; no definite D call. The V gene's germline CDR1 is SGDLS and CDR2 YYNGEE. V was pared by 5 bases and J by 5 bases, with 13 bases between. The CDR3 extends over 14 amino acids. The CDR3 nucleotides are TGTGCCAGCAGTCCGGTCTCCTTAACCGGGGAGCTGTTTTTT. As protein: CASSPVSLTGELFF.

The chain employs TRBV15 and TRBJ2-7; D is perhaps TRBD1 or TRBD2 (6 bases each). Germline V gene data show CDR1 as LNHNV and CDR2 as YYDKDF (reference sequence). Trimming shortened V by 6 bases and J by 6 bases, and 15 bases separated the two germline ends. The CDR3 extends over 13 amino acids. The CDR3 DNA follows: TGTGCCACCAGTTTGGGGGGCCGGGGCGAGCAGTACTTC. Translation gives CATSLGGRGEQYF.

The rearrangement uses TRBV6-5 and TRBJ2-3, with D perhaps TRBD1 (6 bases). Trimming stripped 6 bases from V and 5 bases from J, with 15 bases between. This CDR3 has 14 residues. Germline CDR1 and CDR2: MNHEY and SVGAGI. CDR3 loop: CASSLQGAIDTQYF. CDR3 in DNA: TGTGCCAGCAGCCTACAGGGTGCGATAGATACGCAGTATTTT.